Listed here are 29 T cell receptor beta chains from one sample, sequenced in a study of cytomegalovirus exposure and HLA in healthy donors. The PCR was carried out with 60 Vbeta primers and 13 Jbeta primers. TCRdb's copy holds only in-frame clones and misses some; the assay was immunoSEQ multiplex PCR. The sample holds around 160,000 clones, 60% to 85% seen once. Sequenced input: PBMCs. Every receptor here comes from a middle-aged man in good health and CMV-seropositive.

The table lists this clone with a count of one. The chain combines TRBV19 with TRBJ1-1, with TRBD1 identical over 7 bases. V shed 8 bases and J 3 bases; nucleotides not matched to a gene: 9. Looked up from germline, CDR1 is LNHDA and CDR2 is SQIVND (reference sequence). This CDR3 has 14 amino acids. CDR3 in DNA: TGTGCCAGTTCAACAGGGGTTTGGGACACTGAAGCTTTCTTT. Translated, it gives CASSTGVWDTEAFF. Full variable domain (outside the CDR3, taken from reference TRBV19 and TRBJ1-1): DGGITQSPKYLFRKEGQNVTLSCEQNLNHDAMYWYRQDPGQGLRLIYYSQIVNDFQKGDIAEGYSVSREKKESFPLTVTSAQKNPTAFYLCASSTGVWDTEAFFGQGTRLTVV.

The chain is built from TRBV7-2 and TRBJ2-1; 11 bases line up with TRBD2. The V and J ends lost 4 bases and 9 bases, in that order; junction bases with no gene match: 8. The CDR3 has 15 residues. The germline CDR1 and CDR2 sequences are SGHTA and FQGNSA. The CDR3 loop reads CASSSGTSGFGEQFF. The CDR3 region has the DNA TGTGCCAGCAGCTCCGGGACTAGCGGATTCGGTGAGCAGTTCTTC.

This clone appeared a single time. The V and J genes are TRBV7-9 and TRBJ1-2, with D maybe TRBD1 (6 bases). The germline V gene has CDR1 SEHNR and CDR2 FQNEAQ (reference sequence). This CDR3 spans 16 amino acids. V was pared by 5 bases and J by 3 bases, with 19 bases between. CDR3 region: CASSTYRTEGDYGYTF. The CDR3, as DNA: TGTGCCAGCAGCACATATCGGACAGAGGGTGACTATGGCTACACCTTC. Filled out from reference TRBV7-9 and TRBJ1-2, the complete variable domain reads DTGVSQNPRHKITKRGQNVTFRCDPISEHNRLYWYRQTLGQGPEFLTYFQNEAQLEKSRLLSDRFSAERPKGSFSTLEIQRTEQGDSAMYLCASSTYRTEGDYGYTFGSGTRLTVV.

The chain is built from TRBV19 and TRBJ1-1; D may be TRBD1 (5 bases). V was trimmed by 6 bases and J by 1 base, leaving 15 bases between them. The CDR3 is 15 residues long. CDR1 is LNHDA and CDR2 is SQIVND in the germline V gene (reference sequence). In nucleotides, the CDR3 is TGTGCCAGTAGGGGGTGGGGGGAAGCGAACACTGAAGCTTTCTTT. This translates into CASRGWGEANTEAFF.

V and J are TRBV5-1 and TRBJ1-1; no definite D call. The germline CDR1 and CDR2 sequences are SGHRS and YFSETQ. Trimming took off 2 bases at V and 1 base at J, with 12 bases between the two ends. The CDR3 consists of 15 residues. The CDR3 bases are TGCGCCAGCAGCTTCTTATTGTCCGGGAACACTGAAGCTTTCTTT. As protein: CASSFLLSGNTEAFF.

In DNA form, the CDR3 reads TGTGCCAGCAGTGACCCAGCTGGGGCCAACGTCCTGACTTTC. This translates into CASSDPAGANVLTF. The chain has TRBV6-1 and TRBJ2-6; D is unclear. The CDR3 is made up of 14 amino acids. V was pared by 3 bases and J by 2 bases, with 5 bases between. Germline-derived CDR1 and CDR2 are MNHNS and SASEGT.

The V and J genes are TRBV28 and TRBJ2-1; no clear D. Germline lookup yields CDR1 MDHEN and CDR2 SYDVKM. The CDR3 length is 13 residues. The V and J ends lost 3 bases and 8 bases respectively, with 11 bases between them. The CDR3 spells CASSLGPWDEQFF. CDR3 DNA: TGTGCCAGCAGTTTGGGCCCCTGGGATGAGCAGTTCTTC.

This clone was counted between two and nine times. The CDR3: CASSQDSGLEQFF. The CDR3 DNA is TGTGCCAGCAGCCAAGATAGCGGACTGGAGCAGTTCTTC. V and J are TRBV4-2 and TRBJ2-1, with D perhaps TRBD2 (6 bases). Per the germline V gene, CDR1 is LGHNA and CDR2 is YNFKEQ. The CDR3 extends over 13 amino acids. V lost 0 bases to trimming and J lost 10 bases, with 10 bases between them.

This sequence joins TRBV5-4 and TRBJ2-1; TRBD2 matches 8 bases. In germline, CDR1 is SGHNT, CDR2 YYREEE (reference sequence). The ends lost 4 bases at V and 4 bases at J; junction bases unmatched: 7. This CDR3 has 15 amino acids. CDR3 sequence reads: CASSPTSADYNEQFF. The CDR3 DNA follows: TGTGCCAGCAGCCCGACTAGCGCCGATTACAATGAGCAGTTCTTC.

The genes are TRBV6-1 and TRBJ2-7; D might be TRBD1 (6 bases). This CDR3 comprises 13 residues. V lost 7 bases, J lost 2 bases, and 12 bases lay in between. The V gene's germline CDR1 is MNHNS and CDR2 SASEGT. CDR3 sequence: CASNWAGAYEQYF. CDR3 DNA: TGTGCCAGCAACTGGGCAGGGGCCTACGAGCAGTACTTC.

The DNA of the CDR3 is TGTGCCAGTAGTATAAGGACTCCAGGGGACGAGCAGTACTTC. This encodes CASSIRTPGDEQYF. The rearrangement joins TRBV19 to TRBJ2-7; D might be TRBD1 (6 bases). Germline CDR1 is LNHDA and CDR2 is SQIVND (reference sequence). V gave up 2 bases and J gave up 5 bases, with 13 bases separating them. The CDR3 has 14 amino acids. Full variable domain (missing parts from reference TRBV19 and TRBJ2-7): DGGITQSPKYLFRKEGQNVTLSCEQNLNHDAMYWYRQDPGQGLRLIYYSQIVNDFQKGDIAEGYSVSREKKESFPLTVTSAQKNPTAFYLCASSIRTPGDEQYFGPGTRLTVT.

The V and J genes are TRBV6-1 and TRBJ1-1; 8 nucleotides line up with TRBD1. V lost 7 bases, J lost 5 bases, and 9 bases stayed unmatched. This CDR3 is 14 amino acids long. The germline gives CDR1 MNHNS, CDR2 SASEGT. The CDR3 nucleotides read TGTGCCAGCAACTACAGGGGGAGCGGTACTGAAGCTTTCTTT. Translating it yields CASNYRGSGTEAFF.

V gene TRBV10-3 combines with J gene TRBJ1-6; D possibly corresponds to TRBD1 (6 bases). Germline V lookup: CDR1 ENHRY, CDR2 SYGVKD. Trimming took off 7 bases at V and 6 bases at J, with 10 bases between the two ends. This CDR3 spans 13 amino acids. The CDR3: CAITGQINSPLHF. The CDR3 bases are TGTGCCATCACCGGACAGATTAATTCACCCCTCCACTTT.

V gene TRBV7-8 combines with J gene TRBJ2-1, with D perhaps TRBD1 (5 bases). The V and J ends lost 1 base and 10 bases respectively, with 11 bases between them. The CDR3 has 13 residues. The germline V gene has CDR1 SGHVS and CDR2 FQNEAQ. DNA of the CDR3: TGTGCCAGCAGCTTAGGGGGCAGTCTCGAGCAGTTCTTC. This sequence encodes CASSLGGSLEQFF.

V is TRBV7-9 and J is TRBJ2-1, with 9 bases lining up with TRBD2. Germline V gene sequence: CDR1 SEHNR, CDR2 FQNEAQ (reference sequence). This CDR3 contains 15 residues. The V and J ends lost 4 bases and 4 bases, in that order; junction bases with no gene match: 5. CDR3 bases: TGTGCCAGCAGCTCGACTAGCGGCGCATACAATGAGCAGTTCTTC. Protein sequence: CASSSTSGAYNEQFF. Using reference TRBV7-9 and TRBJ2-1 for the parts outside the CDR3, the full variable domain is DTGVSQNPRHKITKRGQNVTFRCDPISEHNRLYWYRQTLGQGPEFLTYFQNEAQLEKSRLLSDRFSAERPKGSFSTLEIQRTEQGDSAMYLCASSSTSGAYNEQFFGPGTRLTVL.

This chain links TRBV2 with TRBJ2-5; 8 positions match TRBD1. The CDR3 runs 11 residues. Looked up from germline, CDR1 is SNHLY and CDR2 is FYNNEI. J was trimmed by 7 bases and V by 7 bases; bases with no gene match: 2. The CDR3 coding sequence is TGTGCCAGCAAACAGGGGGGGACCCAGTACTTC. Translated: CASKQGGTQYF. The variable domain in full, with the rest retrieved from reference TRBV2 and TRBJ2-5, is EPEVTQTPSHQVTQMGQEVILRCVPISNHLYFYWYRQILGQKVEFLVSFYNNEISEKSEIFDDQFSVERPDGSNFTLKIRSTKLEDSAMYFCASKQGGTQYFGPGTRLLVL.

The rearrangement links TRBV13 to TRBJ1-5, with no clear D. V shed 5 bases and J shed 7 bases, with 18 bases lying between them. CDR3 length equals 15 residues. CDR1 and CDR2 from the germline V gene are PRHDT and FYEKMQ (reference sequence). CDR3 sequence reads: CASSRTDFPRQPQHF. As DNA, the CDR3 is TGTGCCAGCAGCCGGACGGACTTTCCCCGCCAGCCCCAGCATTTT.

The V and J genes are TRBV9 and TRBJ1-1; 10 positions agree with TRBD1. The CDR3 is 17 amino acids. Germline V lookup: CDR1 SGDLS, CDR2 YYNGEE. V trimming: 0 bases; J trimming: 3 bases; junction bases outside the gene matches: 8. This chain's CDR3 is CASSVVAGTGADTEAFF. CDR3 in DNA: TGTGCCAGCAGCGTAGTTGCCGGGACAGGGGCCGACACTGAAGCTTTCTTT.

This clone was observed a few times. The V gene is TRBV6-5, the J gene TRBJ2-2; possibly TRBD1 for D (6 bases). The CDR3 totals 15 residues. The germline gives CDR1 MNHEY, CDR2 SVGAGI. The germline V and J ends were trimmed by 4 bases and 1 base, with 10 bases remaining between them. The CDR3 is CASSFDRRNTGELFF. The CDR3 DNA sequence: TGTGCCAGCAGTTTCGACAGGCGGAACACCGGGGAGCTGTTTTTT.

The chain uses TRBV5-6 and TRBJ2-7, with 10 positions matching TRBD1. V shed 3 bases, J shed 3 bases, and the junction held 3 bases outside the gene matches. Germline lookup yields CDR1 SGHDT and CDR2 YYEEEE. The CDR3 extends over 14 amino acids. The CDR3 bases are TGTGCCAGCAGCTGGGACAGGGGTGACTACGAGCAGTACTTC. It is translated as CASSWDRGDYEQYF.

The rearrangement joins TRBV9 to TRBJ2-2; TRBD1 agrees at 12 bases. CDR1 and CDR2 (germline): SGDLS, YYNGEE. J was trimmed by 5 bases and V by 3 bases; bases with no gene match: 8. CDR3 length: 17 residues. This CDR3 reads CASSAGTGGYGTGELFF. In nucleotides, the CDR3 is TGTGCCAGCAGCGCCGGGACAGGGGGCTACGGAACCGGGGAGCTGTTTTTT.

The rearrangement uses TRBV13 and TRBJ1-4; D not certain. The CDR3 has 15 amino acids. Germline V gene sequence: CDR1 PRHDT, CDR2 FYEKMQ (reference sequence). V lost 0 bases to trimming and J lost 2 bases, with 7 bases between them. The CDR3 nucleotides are TGTGCCAGCAGCTTAGGATGGAGGACTAATGAAAAACTGTTTTTT. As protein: CASSLGWRTNEKLFF.

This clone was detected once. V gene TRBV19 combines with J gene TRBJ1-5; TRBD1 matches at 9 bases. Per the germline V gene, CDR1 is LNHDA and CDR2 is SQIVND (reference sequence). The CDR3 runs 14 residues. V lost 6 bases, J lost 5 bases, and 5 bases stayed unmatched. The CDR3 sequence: CASSGGQGYQPQHF. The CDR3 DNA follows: TGTGCCAGTAGCGGCGGACAGGGGTATCAGCCCCAGCATTTT.

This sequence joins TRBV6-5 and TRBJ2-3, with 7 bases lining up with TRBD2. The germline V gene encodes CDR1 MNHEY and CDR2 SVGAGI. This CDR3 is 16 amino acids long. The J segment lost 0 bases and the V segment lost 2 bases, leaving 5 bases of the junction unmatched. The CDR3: CASSYQLALSTDTQYF. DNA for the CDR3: TGTGCCAGCAGTTACCAACTAGCGTTGAGCACAGATACGCAGTATTTT.

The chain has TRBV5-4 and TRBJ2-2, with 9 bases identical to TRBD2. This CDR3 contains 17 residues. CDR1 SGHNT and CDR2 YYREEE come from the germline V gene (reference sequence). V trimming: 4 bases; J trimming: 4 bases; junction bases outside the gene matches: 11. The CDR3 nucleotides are TGTGCCAGCAGCGACAAACTTAGCGGGAGCGTCACCGGGGAGCTGTTTTTT. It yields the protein CASSDKLSGSVTGELFF. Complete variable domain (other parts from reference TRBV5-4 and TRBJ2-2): ETGVTQSPTHLIKTRGQQVTLRCSSQSGHNTVSWYQQALGQGPQFIFQYYREEENGRGNFPPRFSGLQFPNYSSELNVNALELDDSALYLCASSDKLSGSVTGELFFGEGSRLTVL.

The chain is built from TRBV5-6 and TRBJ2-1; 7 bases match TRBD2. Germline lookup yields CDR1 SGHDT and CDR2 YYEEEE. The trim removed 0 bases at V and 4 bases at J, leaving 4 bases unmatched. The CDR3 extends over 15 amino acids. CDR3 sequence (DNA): TGTGCCAGCAGCTTGGCTCGGGAGGCTTACAATGAGCAGTTCTTC. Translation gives CASSLAREAYNEQFF.

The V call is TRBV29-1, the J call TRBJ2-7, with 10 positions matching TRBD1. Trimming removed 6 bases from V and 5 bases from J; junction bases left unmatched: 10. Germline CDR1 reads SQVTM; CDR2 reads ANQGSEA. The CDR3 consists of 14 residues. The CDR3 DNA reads TGCAGCGTGGTATCGGGACAGGGGTGGAACGAGCAGTACTTC. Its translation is CSVVSGQGWNEQYF.

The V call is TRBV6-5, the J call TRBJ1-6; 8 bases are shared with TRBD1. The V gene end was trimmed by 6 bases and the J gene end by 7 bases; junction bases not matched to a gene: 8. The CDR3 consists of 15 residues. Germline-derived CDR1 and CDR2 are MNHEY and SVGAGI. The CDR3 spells CASSDRGGLNSPLHF. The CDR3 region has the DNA TGTGCCAGCAGCGACAGGGGAGGTCTCAATTCACCCCTCCACTTT.

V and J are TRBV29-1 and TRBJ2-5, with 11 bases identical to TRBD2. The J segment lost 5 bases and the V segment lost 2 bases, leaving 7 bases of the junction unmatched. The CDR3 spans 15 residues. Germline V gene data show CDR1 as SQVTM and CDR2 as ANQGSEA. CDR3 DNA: TGCAGCGTTGAAATAGCGGGAGGGCCCGGTGAGACCCAGTACTTC. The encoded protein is CSVEIAGGPGETQYF.